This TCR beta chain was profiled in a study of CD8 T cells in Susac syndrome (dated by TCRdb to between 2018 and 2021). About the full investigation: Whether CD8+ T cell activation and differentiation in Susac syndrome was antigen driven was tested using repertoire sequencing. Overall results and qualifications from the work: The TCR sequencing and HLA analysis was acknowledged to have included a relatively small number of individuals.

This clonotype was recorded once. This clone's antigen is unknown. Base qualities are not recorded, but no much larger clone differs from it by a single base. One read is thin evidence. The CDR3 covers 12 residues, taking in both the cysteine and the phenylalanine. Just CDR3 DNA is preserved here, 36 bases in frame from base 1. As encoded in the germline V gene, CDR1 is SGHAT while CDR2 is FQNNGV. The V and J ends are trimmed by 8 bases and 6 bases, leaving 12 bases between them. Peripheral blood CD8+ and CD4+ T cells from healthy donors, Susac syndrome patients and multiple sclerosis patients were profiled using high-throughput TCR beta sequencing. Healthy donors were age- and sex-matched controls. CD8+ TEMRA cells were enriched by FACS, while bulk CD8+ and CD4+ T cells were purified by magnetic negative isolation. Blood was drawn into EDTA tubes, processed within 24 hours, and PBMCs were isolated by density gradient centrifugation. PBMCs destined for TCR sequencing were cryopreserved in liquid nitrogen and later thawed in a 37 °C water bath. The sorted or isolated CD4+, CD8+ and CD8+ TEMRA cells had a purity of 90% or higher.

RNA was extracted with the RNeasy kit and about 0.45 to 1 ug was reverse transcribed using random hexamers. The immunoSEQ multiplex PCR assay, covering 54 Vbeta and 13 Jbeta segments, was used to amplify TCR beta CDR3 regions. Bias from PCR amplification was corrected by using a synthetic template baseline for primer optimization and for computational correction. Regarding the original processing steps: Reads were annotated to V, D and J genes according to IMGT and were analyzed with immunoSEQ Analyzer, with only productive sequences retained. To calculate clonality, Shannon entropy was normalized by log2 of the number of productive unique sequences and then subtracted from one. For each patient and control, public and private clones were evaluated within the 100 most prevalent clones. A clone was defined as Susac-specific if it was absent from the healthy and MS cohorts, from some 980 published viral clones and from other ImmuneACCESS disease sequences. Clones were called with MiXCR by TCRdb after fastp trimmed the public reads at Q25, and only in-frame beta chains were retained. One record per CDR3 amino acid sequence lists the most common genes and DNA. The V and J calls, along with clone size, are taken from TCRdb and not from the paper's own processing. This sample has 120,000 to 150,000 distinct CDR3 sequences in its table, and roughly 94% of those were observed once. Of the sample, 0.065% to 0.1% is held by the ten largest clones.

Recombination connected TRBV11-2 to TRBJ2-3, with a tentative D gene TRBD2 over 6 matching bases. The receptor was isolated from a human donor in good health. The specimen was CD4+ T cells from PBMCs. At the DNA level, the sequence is TGTGCCAGCGTTCTAGGAGGGGATACGCAGTATTTT. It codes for CASVLGGDTQYF. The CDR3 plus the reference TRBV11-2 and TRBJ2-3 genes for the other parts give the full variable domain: EAGVAQSPRYKIIEKRQSVAFWCNPISGHATLYWYQQILGQGPKLLIQFQNNGVVDDSQLPKDRFSAERLKGVDSTLKIQPAKLEDSAVYLCASVLGGDTQYFGPGTRLTVL.